The present TCR beta chain was sequenced within a study of OX40 agonist ivuxolimab in advanced cancers. Whole-study context: Age averaged around 60 years (range about 20 to 79), and 82.7% were male. A partial response was reached by three patients: one with hepatocellular carcinoma and two with cutaneous melanoma. Broader study findings: Among T cells, CD8+ cells averaged more expanded clones than CD4+ cells. Not determined was the antigen specificity of the expanded peripheral T cells.

Sequenced by immunoSEQ multiplex PCR; TCRdb stores in-frame clones only, minus some. Of about 81,000 clones in the sample, approximately 79% were seen once. In the case of this clone: Antigen specificity is unknown.

This CDR3 has 13 amino acids. Per the germline V gene, CDR1 is SGHNT and CDR2 is YYREEE (reference sequence). V was trimmed by 0 bases and J by 6 bases, leaving 9 bases between them. The chain has TRBV5-4 and TRBJ1-2, with D tentatively TRBD1 (5 bases). Source: CD4+ or CD8+ T cells sorted from blood, taken in a trial of the OX40 agonist ivuxolimab. The TCR sequence derives from an adult with an advanced solid tumor such as melanoma, head and neck, liver or kidney cancer. The CDR3 nucleotides read TGTGCCAGCAGCTTGGCCGGGACCGATGGCTACACCTTC. Encoded protein: CASSLAGTDGYTF. Full variable domain (outside the CDR3, taken from reference TRBV5-4 and TRBJ1-2): ETGVTQSPTHLIKTRGQQVTLRCSSQSGHNTVSWYQQALGQGPQFIFQYYREEENGRGNFPPRFSGLQFPNYSSELNVNALELDDSALYLCASSLAGTDGYTFGSGTRLTVV.